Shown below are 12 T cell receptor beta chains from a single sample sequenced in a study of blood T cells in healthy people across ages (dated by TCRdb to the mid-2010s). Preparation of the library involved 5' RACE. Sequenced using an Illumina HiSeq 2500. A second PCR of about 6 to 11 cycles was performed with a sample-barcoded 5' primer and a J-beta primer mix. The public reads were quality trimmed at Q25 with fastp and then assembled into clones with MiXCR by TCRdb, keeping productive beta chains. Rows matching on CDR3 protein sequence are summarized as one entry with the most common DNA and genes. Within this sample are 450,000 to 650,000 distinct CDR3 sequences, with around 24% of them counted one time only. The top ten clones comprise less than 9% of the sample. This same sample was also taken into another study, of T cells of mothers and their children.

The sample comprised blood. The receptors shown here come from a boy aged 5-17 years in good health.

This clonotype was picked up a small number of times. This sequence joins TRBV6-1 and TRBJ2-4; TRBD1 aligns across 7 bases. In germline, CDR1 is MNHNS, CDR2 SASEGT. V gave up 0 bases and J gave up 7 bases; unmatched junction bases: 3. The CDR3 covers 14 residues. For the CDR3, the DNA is TGTGCCAGCAGTGAAGCCGGGACAGATAACATTCAGTACTTC. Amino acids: CASSEAGTDNIQYF.

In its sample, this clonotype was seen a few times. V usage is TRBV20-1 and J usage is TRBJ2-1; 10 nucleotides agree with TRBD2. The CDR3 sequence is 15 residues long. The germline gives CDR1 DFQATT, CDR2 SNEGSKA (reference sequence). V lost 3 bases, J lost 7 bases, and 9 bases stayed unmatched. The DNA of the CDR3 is TGCAGTGCTAGCACAGCGGGAGGGCCGGATAATGAGCAGTTCTTC. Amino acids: CSASTAGGPDNEQFF.

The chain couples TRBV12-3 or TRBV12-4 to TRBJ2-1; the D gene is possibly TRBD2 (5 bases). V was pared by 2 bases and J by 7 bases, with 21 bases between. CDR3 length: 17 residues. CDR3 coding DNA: TGTGCCAGCAGTTTACCCTTCTTAACTAGTGGTGGAAATGAGCAGTTCTTC. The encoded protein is CASSLPFLTSGGNEQFF.

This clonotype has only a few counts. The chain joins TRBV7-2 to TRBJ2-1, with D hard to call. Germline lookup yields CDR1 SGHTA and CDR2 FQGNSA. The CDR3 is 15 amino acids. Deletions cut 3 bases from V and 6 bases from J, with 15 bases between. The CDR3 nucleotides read TGTGCCAGCAGCTTCTTGGGTCTTTTGATCAATGAGCAGTTCTTC. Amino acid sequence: CASSFLGLLINEQFF.

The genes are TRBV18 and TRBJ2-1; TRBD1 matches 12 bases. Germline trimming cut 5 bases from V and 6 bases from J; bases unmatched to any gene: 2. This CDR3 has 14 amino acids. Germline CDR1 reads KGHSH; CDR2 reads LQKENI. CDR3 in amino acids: CASSWDRGLNEQFF. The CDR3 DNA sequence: TGTGCCAGCTCATGGGACAGGGGGCTCAATGAGCAGTTCTTC.

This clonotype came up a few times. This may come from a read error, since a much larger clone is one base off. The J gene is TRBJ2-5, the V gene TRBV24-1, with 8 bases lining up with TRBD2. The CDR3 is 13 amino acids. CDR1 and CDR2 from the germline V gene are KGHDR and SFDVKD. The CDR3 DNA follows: TGTGCCACCAGTGACCCCCAGGGGACTAGGGAGTTCTTC. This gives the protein CATSDPQGTREFF.

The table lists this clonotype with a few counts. CDR3 amino acids: CASSFFQGYYEQYF. The CDR3 bases are TGTGCCAGCAGTTTTTTTCAGGGATACTACGAGCAGTACTTC. The rearrangement joins TRBV28 to TRBJ2-7; TRBD1 might be the D (5 bases). The germline CDR1 and CDR2 sequences are MDHEN and SYDVKM. The ends were cut back, 3 bases at V and 3 bases at J, with 12 bases in the middle. The CDR3 runs to 14 residues.

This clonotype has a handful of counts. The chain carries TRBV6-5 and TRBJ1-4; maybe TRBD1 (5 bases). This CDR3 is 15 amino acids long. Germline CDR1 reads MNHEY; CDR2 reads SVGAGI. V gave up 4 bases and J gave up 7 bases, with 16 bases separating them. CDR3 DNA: TGTGCCAGCAGTTCTGGCAGGGTTCGCTCTGAAAAACTGTTTTTT. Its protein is CASSSGRVRSEKLFF.

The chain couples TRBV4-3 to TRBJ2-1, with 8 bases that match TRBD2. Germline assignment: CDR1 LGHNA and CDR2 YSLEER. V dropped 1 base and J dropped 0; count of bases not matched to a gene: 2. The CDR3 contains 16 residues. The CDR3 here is CASSQGTSSSYNEQFF. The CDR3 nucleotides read TGCGCCAGCAGCCAAGGGACTAGCAGCTCCTACAATGAGCAGTTCTTC.

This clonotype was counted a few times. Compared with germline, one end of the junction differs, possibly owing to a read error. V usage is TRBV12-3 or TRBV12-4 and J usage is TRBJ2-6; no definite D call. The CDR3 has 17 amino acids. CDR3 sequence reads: CACSLGQRPSGANVLTF. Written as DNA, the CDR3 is TGTGCCTGCAGTTTAGGGCAGAGGCCCTCTGGGGCCAACGTCCTGACTTTC.

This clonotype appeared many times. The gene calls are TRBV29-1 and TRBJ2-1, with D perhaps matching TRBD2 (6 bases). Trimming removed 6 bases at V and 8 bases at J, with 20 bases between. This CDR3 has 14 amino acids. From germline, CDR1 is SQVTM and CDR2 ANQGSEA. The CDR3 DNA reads TGCAGCGTCGCTGGGGGGAGAGGATCCGATGAGCAGTTCTTC. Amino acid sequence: CSVAGGRGSDEQFF.

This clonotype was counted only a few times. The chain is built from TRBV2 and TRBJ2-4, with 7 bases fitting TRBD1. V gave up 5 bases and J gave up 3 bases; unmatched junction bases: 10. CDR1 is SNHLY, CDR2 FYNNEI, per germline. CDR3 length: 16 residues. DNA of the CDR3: TGTGCCAGCAGTACCTACAGGGGATTTGACAAAAACATTCAGTACTTC. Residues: CASSTYRGFDKNIQYF.